This passage covers 6 T cell receptor beta chains from one sample sequenced in a study of vaccination and CD4 T cells after COVID-19. These TCRs are of unknown antigen specificity. Cultured CD4+ T cell DNA underwent sequencing with the Oncomine TCR Beta short-read assay. TCRdb itself ran the PCR reads through MiXCR, one entry per CDR3 protein. The sample lists about 17,000 distinct CDR3 sequences, approximately 56% occurring once. Time point in this sample: late sampling 161 to 241 days after vaccination in a few convalescent patients. Treatment given: roughly ten-day PBMC culture with coronavirus spike peptide pools or control peptides (ViraFEST assay). The material sequenced was CD4+ T cells from blood, cultured in vitro, taken about 7 months after SARS-CoV-2 vaccination. These receptors all stem from a human donor who had recovered from COVID-19.

The V and J genes are TRBV7-3 and TRBJ2-1, with TRBD2 matching 8 bases. Germline-derived CDR1 and CDR2 are SGHTA and FQGTGA. With V trimmed by 5 bases and J by 9 bases, 6 bases remained unmatched. The CDR3 spans 13 residues. Written as DNA, the CDR3 is TGTGCCAGCAGCAGTAGCGGGACGGCTGAGCAGTTCTTC. It codes for CASSSSGTAEQFF.

The chain uses TRBV6-6 and TRBJ2-1; TRBD2 might be the D (5 bases). Germline V gene sequence: CDR1 MNHNY, CDR2 SVGAGI (reference sequence). V gave up 6 bases and J gave up 8 bases, with 14 bases separating them. CDR3 length: 13 residues. CDR3 coding DNA: TGTGCCAGCAGGATAGCGACCCTTGATGAGCAGTTCTTC. This codes for CASRIATLDEQFF.

This clonotype was picked up a small number of times. V and J are TRBV7-8 and TRBJ2-1; D is ambiguous. V gave up 0 bases and J gave up 4 bases, with 10 bases separating them. The CDR3 contains 15 residues. Germline V gene sequence: CDR1 SGHVS, CDR2 FQNEAQ. The CDR3 nucleotides read TGTGCCAGCAGCTTAGCGGCTGGCTTTTACAATGAGCAGTTCTTC. Protein sequence: CASSLAAGFYNEQFF.

A few counts support this clonotype. The chain joins TRBV7-2 to TRBJ2-3; possible D gene TRBD1, 5 bases. Per germline, CDR1 SGHTA and CDR2 FQGNSA. The V gene lost 3 bases and the J gene lost 2 bases, with 12 bases spanning the gap. CDR3 length: 15 amino acids. CDR3 DNA sequence: TGTGCCAGCAGCTTCAGGCGGACAACCACAGATACGCAGTATTTT. It is translated as CASSFRRTTTDTQYF.

J is TRBJ1-2 and V is TRBV6-5; D unclear. Per the germline V gene, CDR1 is MNHEY and CDR2 is SVGAGI. V was shortened by 2 bases and J by 2 bases, with 12 bases between the two germline ends. The CDR3 consists of 15 residues. The CDR3 DNA reads TGTGCCAGCAGTTACGTATGGTCCAGGAACTATGGCTACACCTTC. Translating it yields CASSYVWSRNYGYTF.

This clonotype was observed a few times. The chain joins TRBV2 to TRBJ1-2; D gene unclear. Germline V gene sequence: CDR1 SNHLY, CDR2 FYNNEI. The CDR3 spans 13 residues. The V end was cut by 7 bases, the J end by 4 bases, with 13 bases between. CDR3 bases: TGTGCCAGCATGTCTAGAGGAGGCTATGGCTACACCTTC. This translates into CASMSRGGYGYTF.